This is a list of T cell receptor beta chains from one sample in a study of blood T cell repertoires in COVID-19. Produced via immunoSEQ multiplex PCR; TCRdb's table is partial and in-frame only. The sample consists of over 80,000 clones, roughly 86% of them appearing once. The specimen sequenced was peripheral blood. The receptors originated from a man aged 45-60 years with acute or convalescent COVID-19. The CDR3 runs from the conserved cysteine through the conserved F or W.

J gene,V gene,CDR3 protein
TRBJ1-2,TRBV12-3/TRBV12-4,CASGQGASYGYTF
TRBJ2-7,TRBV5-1,CASRLLQGEYEQYF
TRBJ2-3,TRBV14,CASSGDLGDTQYF
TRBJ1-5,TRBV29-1,CSVSAGQGAVQPQHF
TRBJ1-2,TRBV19,CASSPRHGYTF
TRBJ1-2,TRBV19,CASSPQGTGSLF
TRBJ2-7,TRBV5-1,CASSSTGGSYEQYF
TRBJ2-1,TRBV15,CATSKRKLAGSSYNEQFF
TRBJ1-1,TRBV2,CASSPTDLANTEAFF
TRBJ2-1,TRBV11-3,CASSLLLGKEALYEQFF
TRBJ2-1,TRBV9,CFSWPSSYNEQFF
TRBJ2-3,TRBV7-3,CASSSGTRASTDTQYF
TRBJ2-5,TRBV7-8,CASSLVLLAGREETQYF
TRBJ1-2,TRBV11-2,CASSLGGGYGGYTF
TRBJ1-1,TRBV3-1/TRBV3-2,CASSQDRGGTEAFF
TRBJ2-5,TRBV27,CASSLSDSQETQYF